The source of this T cell receptor (beta chain) is a study of CD8+CD57+ T cells in acquired aplastic anemia. The overall study: Read counts for CD4+ cells (from healthy donors) averaged roughly 10 million.

Genomic DNA, the template, was used for profiling of the TCR beta VDJ and CDR3. Each CDR3 protein is one row after TCRdb ran MiXCR on the reads. The sample shows some 180,000 distinct CDR3 sequences, around half of them seen only once. CDR1 and CDR2 from the germline V gene are MGHDK and SYGVNS. V was pared by 6 bases and J by 5 bases, with 25 bases between. CDR3 length: 18 amino acids. The J gene is TRBJ1-4, the V gene TRBV25-1; a weak D match, TRBD1 (6 bases). The sample was sorted CD4+, CD8+, or CD8+CD57+ T cells (not recorded which) from PBMCs. This clonotype originated in a human donor in good health. The CDR3 DNA reads as TGTGCCAGCAGCCCCCAGCCGGACAGACTGATACGAAATGAAAAACTGTTTTTT. Translated, it gives CASSPQPDRLIRNEKLFF. The complete variable domain, with remaining parts taken from reference TRBV25-1 and TRBJ1-4, reads EADIYQTPRYLVIGTGKKITLECSQTMGHDKMYWYQQDPGMELHLIHYSYGVNSTEKGDLSSESTVSRIRTEHFPLTLESARPSHTSQYLCASSPQPDRLIRNEKLFFGSGTQLSVL.